Below, 19 T cell receptor beta chains from the same sample are listed, as sequenced in a study of molecular identifiers for immune sequencing clone quantification. TCRdb fed the PCR reads into MiXCR, producing one record per CDR3 protein. Of some 41,000 distinct CDR3 sequences listed, 24% are singletons. The sample consisted of naive CD8+ T cells from blood, with Jurkat cell RNA spiked in. Sample subset: FACS-sorted CD8+CD4-CCR7+CD45RA+ naive T cells. The source is a human donor in good health. Some libraries in this study had Jurkat cell RNA spiked in.

The chain uses TRBV5-3 and TRBJ1-4; D unclear. TRBV5-3 is an ORF; its function is uncertain. This CDR3 comprises 15 residues. V shed 8 bases and J shed 8 bases, with 22 bases lying between them. CDR3 sequence: CASTPGVRVREKLFF. The DNA of the CDR3 is TGTGCCAGCACCCCCGGCGTGAGAGTCAGGGAAAAACTGTTTTTT.

This clonotype was detected ten times or more. The rearrangement uses TRBV7-9 and TRBJ1-6; 7 nucleotides match TRBD1. Germline CDR1 is SEHNR and CDR2 is FQNEAQ (reference sequence). The CDR3 covers 15 residues. Unmatched junction bases numbered 5, after V lost 4 bases and J lost 5 bases. The CDR3, as DNA: TGTGCCAGCAGCTCAAGACAGGGACATAATTCACCCCTCCACTTT. Its translation is CASSSRQGHNSPLHF.

V gene TRBV4-1 combines with J gene TRBJ2-1; 10 bases are a match to TRBD2. CDR1 and CDR2 from the germline V gene are MGHRA and YSYEKL. The length of the CDR3 is 18 residues. J lost 0 bases, V lost 3 bases, and 8 bases had no gene match. The chain's CDR3 is CASSQRLAGVSSYNEQFF. As DNA, the CDR3 is TGCGCCAGCAGCCAGCGACTAGCGGGCGTTAGCTCCTACAATGAGCAGTTCTTC.

Worth noting for this clonotype: It may be a read error: a sequence one base away is much more abundant. The V and J genes are TRBV6-5 and TRBJ2-7; D perhaps matches TRBD1 (6 bases). Trimming left V 2 bases short and J 6 bases short, with 11 bases between. CDR3 length: 13 residues. CDR1 and CDR2 (germline): MNHEY, SVGAGI. CDR3 residues: CASSYGGNPEQYF. In DNA form, the CDR3 reads TGTGCCAGCAGTTACGGGGGCAACCCCGAGCAGTACTTC.

On this clonotype itself: This may come from a read error, since a much larger clone is one base off. The chain combines TRBV30 with TRBJ1-1, with TRBD1 matching over 8 bases. Germline CDR1 reads GTSNPN; CDR2 reads SVGIG (reference sequence). V lost 4 bases, J lost 0 bases, and 13 bases stayed unmatched. This CDR3 contains 17 residues. CDR3 in amino acids: CAWKGWGQERVNTEAFF. In nucleotides, the CDR3 is TGTGCCTGGAAAGGGTGGGGACAGGAGCGGGTGAACACTGAAGCTTTCTTT.

This clonotype was observed a handful of times. V is TRBV6-5 and J is TRBJ2-3; 8 nucleotides match TRBD2. The trim removed 7 bases at V and 4 bases at J, leaving 10 bases unmatched. CDR1 and CDR2 from the germline V gene are MNHEY and SVGAGI. This CDR3 has 15 residues. In nucleotides, the CDR3 is TGTGCCAGCATGCCGACGGGGGGGCCTTCAGATACGCAGTATTTT. Residues: CASMPTGGPSDTQYF.

This clonotype has a count of ten or more. This chain uses TRBV28 with TRBJ2-7; no clear D. Germline V gene sequence: CDR1 MDHEN, CDR2 SYDVKM. This CDR3 is 13 amino acids long. Between the trimmed V and J ends, which lost 3 bases and 4 bases, there was a span of 10 bases. In nucleotides, the CDR3 is TGTGCCAGCAGTTTCAGCAGGTATTACGAGCAGTACTTC. Translated: CASSFSRYYEQYF. The full variable domain, completed using reference TRBV28 and TRBJ2-7, is DVKVTQSSRYLVKRTGEKVFLECVQDMDHENMFWYRQDPGLGLRLIYFSYDVKMKEKGDIPEGYSVSREKKERFSLILESASTNQTSMYLCASSFSRYYEQYFGPGTRLTVT.

This clonotype was detected many times. The V call is TRBV27, the J call TRBJ2-3, with 10 bases that match TRBD2. Germline V CDR1 and CDR2: MNHEY, SMNVEV (reference sequence). With V trimmed by 4 bases and J by 2 bases, 6 bases remained unmatched. The CDR3 consists of 16 residues. The CDR3 is CASSYEAGGPTDTQYF. For the CDR3, the DNA is TGTGCCAGCAGTTATGAAGCGGGAGGGCCCACAGATACGCAGTATTTT.

This clonotype was counted at least ten times. This chain links TRBV29-1 with TRBJ2-7; D gene unclear. The length of the CDR3 is 13 residues. CDR1 and CDR2 from the germline V gene are SQVTM and ANQGSEA. Trimming left V 7 bases short and J 0 bases short, with 13 bases between. The CDR3 DNA is TGCAGCGGCCGAGGCCCTGCCTCCTACGAGCAGTACTTC. As protein: CSGRGPASYEQYF.

On this clonotype itself: A much larger clonotype is one base distant, so this may be a read error. This rearrangement joins TRBV4-3 to TRBJ1-3; D unresolved. The CDR3 has 15 residues. Looked up from germline, CDR1 is LGHNA and CDR2 is YSLEER. CDR3 protein: CTSSQGEGSGNTIYF. For the CDR3, the DNA is TGCACCAGCAGCCAAGGAGAGGGTTCTGGAAACACCATATATTTT.

This clonotype appeared a single time. The gene calls are TRBV12-3 or TRBV12-4 and TRBJ2-3; D remains ambiguous. This CDR3 region has 16 residues. V lost 5 bases and J lost 0, with 15 bases in between. The CDR3 bases are TGTGCCAGCAGTCCGGGCCTCCACTCTAGCACAGATACGCAGTATTTT. Encoded protein: CASSPGLHSSTDTQYF.

At least ten counts were recorded for this clonotype. The CDR3 region is CASSLEASITDTQYF. For the CDR3, the DNA is TGTGCCAGCAGCTTAGAAGCGTCTATCACAGATACGCAGTATTTT. The chain combines TRBV7-6 with TRBJ2-3; no clear D gene. The CDR3 runs to 15 residues. V shed 1 base and J shed 2 bases, with 10 bases lying between them. CDR1 and CDR2 (germline): SGHVS, FNYEAQ.

This clonotype occurred many times. The rearrangement joins TRBV6-2 or TRBV6-3 to TRBJ2-7; no clear D. Germline CDR1 is MNHEY and CDR2 is SVGEGT. CDR3 size: 16 residues. Trimming left V 8 bases short and J 2 bases short, with 22 bases between. The CDR3 coding sequence is TGTGCCAGCTCCTTTGGTGCTCAGATCCCTCCCTACGAGCAGTACTTC. It is translated as CASSFGAQIPPYEQYF.

Judged by abundance, this clonotype is medium-sized. The chain links TRBV7-2 to TRBJ2-3; 7 bases are a match to TRBD1. The CDR3 loop spans 15 amino acids. Germline-derived CDR1 and CDR2 are SGHTA and FQGNSA. V gave up 4 bases and J gave up 4 bases; unmatched junction bases: 8. CDR3 residues: CASSSRQGLADTQYF. For the CDR3, the DNA is TGTGCCAGCAGCTCCCGACAGGGTTTAGCAGATACGCAGTATTTT. The full variable domain, with the rest looked up from reference TRBV7-2 and TRBJ2-3, is GAGVSQSPSNKVTEKGKDVELRCDPISGHTALYWYRQSLGQGLEFLIYFQGNSAPDKSGLPSDRFSAERTGGSVSTLTIQRTQQEDSAVYLCASSSRQGLADTQYFGPGTRLTVL.

This clonotype occurred many times. The chain joins TRBV19 to TRBJ1-1; D is ambiguous. Trimming took off 4 bases at V and 7 bases at J, with 16 bases between the two ends. The CDR3 sequence is 14 residues long. Germline V gene data show CDR1 as LNHDA and CDR2 as SQIVND (reference sequence). CDR3 protein: CASSTRGPSREAFF. CDR3 DNA sequence: TGTGCCAGTAGTACCCGAGGACCTTCCCGTGAAGCTTTCTTT.

This clonotype was seen a few times. This chain connects TRBV20-1 to TRBJ2-1; 12 nucleotides match TRBD2. The V segment lost 0 bases and the J segment 9 bases; nucleotides outside the gene matches: 9. Germline CDR1 is DFQATT and CDR2 is SNEGSKA (reference sequence). The CDR3 spans 16 residues. The CDR3 DNA reads as TGCAGTGCTAGAGATACCCGATCTAGCGGGGGGGGTGAGCAGTTCTTC. Protein: CSARDTRSSGGGEQFF.

This clonotype was counted ten times or more. The gene calls are TRBV6-1 and TRBJ1-1; D unresolved. The germline gives CDR1 MNHNS, CDR2 SASEGT. Trimming took 1 base from V and 2 from J, leaving 11 bases between them. The CDR3 is 15 amino acids. The CDR3 reads CASSEVEVGNTEAFF. Here the CDR3 DNA reads TGTGCCAGCAGTGAAGTGGAGGTTGGTAACACTGAAGCTTTCTTT.

A remark on this clonotype: This may stem from a read error, because a much larger clone lies one nucleotide away. The chain is built from TRBV11-2 and TRBJ2-3; possible D gene TRBD2, 6 bases. The CDR3 runs to 17 residues. Per the germline V gene, CDR1 is SGHAT and CDR2 is FQNNGV. With 8 bases removed from V and 2 bases from J, the gap between germline ends came to 23 bases. CDR3 region: CASGSGWGGVPTDTQYF. Here the CDR3 DNA reads TGTGCCAGCGGCTCCGGGTGGGGCGGGGTCCCCACAGATACGCAGTATTTT.

A word on this clonotype: This may come from a read error, since a much larger clone is one base off. This chain uses TRBV28 with TRBJ2-3; TRBD2 might be the D (6 bases). The V and J ends lost 6 bases and 1 base respectively, with 14 bases between them. The CDR3 extends over 15 amino acids. The germline V gene encodes CDR1 MDHEN and CDR2 SYDVKM. The CDR3 DNA reads TGTGCCAGCAGACTCCTAGCGTGCGGCACAGATACGCAGTATTTT. Amino acids: CASRLLACGTDTQYF.